These T cell receptor beta chains were read from a single sample in a study of blood T cells in healthy people across ages. TCRdb recomputed calls from the 5' RACE reads with MiXCR, one row per CDR3 protein. The sample holds some 1.6 million distinct CDR3 sequences, about 31% seen once. Material for sequencing was blood. All receptors come from a woman between 25 and 40 years old in good health. The conserved cysteine and the conserved F or W are not part of the CDR3 here.

cdr3_aa v_call
SVVALDYEQY TRBV29-1
ASSLAGTNEQF TRBV7-2
ASSPGGQLNTEAF TRBV5-1
ASRPGASYNEQF TRBV6-1
ASAPQANQGTQY TRBV25-1
ASSPDAYNEQF TRBV6-2/TRBV6-3
ASSSTRVGSEQF TRBV7-3
ASSLGANYYEQY TRBV6-6
ASSLGRGLNQPQH TRBV27
AWSRAARWETQY TRBV30
ASSLGGTLEHGYT TRBV7-9
AGSLYSGGKYNEQF TRBV27
ASMSGTDGEQY TRBV10-2
ASSSRLHSGSYEQY TRBV13
AISHGDSSYEQY TRBV10-3
ASSLLLGQGANEQY TRBV12-3/TRBV12-4
ASKFFSGEQF TRBV6-1
SAPPLSAGNEQF TRBV20-1
AISGQAYEQY TRBV10-3
ASSFTRRGGSYNSPLH TRBV7-8
ASSLGTVAYNGQF TRBV7-9
ASSFRLAGLETQY TRBV28
ASKGNREGEAF TRBV14
ASSQFGYEQF TRBV16
ASSFGRATIHEQF TRBV7-2
ASSLPERGGRSTYNEQF TRBV7-6
ASRTSGRRSGNEQF TRBV12-3/TRBV12-4
ASSQAPAGGWNEQF TRBV3-1
ASSAHGSAYGYT TRBV9
ASSLWGRALVETQY TRBV7-2
SVGTDNASGAKNIQY TRBV29-1
ASSYSGLPSVTGELF TRBV6-5
ASILQGVNQPQH TRBV28
SVEGTLTDTQY TRBV29-1
STGPHNSGANVLT TRBV20-1
ASSQDRLAYEQY TRBV14
ASSLYKGRGGIYGYT TRBV7-8
AISGQGRGSGYT TRBV10-3
ASSPWTSSDTQY TRBV19
ASSYIQGNNEQF TRBV5-1